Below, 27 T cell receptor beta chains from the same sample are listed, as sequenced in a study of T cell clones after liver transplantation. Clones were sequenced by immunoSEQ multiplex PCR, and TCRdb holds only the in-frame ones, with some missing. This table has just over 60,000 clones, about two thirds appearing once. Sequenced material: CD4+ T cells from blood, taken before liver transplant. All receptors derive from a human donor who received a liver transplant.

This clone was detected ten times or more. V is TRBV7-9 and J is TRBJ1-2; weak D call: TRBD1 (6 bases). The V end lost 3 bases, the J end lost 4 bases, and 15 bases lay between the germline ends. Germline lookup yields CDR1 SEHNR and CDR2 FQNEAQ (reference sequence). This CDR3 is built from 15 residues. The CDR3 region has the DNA TGTGCCAGCAGCTTGGGACATCTCGCGATCTATGGCTACACCTTC. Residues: CASSLGHLAIYGYTF.

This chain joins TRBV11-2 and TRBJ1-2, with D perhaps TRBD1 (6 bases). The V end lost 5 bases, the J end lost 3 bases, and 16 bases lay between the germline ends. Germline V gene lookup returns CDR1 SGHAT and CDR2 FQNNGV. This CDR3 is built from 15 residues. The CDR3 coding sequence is TGTGCCAGCAGCCTTATGACAGGAGGACACTATGGCTACACCTTC. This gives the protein CASSLMTGGHYGYTF.

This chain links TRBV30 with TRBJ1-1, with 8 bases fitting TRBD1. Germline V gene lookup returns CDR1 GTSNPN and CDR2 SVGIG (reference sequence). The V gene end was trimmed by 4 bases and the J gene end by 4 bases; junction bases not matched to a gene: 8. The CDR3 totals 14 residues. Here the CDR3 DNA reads TGTGCCTGGACCCTGGGACAGGAGGGCACTGAAGCTTTCTTT. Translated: CAWTLGQEGTEAFF.

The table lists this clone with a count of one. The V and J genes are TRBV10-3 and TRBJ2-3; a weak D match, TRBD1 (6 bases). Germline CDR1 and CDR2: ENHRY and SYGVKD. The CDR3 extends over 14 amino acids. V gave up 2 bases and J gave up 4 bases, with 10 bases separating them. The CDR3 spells CAISEGRGADTQYF. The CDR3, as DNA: TGTGCCATCAGTGAGGGCAGGGGAGCAGATACGCAGTATTTT.

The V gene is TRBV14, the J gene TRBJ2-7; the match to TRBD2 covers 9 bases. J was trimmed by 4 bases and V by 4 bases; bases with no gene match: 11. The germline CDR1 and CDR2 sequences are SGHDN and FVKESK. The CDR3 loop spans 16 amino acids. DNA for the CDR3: TGTGCCAGCAGCCCCGGGACTAGCTTAATTAGGTACGAGCAGTACTTC. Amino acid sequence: CASSPGTSLIRYEQYF.

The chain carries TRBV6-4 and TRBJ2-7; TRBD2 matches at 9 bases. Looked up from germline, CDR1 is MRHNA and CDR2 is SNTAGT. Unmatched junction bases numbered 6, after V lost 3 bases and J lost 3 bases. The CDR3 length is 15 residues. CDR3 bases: TGTGCCAGCAGTGAACAAACTAGCGGGTACTACGAGCAGTACTTC. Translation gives CASSEQTSGYYEQYF.

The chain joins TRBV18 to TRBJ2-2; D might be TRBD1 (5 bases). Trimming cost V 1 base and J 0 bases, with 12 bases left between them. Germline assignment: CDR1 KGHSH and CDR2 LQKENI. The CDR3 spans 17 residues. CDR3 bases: TGTGCCAGCTCACCACGGAGCTTGACAGCGAACACCGGGGAGCTGTTTTTT. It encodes CASSPRSLTANTGELFF.

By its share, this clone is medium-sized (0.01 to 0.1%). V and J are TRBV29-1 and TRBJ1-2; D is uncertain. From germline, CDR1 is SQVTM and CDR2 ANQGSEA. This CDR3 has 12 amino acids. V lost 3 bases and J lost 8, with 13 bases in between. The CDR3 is CSVDEGRVGYTF. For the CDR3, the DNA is TGCAGCGTTGATGAGGGTCGAGTCGGCTACACCTTC.

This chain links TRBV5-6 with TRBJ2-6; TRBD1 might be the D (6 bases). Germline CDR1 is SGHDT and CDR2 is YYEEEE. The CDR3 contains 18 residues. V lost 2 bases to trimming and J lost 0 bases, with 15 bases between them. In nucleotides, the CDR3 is TGTGCCAGCAGCTTCATCTTTCAGGGGAGCTCTGGGGCCAACGTCCTGACTTTC. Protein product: CASSFIFQGSSGANVLTF.

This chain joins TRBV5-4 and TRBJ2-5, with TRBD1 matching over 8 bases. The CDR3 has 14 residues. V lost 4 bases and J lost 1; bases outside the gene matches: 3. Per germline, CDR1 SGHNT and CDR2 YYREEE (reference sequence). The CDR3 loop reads CASSQGQAQETQYF. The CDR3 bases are TGTGCCAGCAGCCAGGGACAGGCCCAAGAGACCCAGTACTTC.

DNA of the CDR3: TGTGCCAGCAGGCGTAGCGGGGGGGAATACAATGAGCAGTTCTTC. Protein: CASRRSGGEYNEQFF. V gene TRBV28 combines with J gene TRBJ2-1; 11 bases match TRBD2. The CDR3 length is 15 residues. After removal of 6 bases from V and 4 bases from J, the junction contained 5 bases not matched to a gene. Germline values: CDR1 MDHEN, CDR2 SYDVKM.

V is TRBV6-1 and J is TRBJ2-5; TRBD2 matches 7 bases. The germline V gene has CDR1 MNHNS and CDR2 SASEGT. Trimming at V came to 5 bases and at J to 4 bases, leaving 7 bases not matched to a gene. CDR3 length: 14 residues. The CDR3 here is CASSSTSHLETQYF. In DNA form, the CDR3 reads TGTGCCAGCAGTTCGACTAGCCATTTAGAGACCCAGTACTTC.

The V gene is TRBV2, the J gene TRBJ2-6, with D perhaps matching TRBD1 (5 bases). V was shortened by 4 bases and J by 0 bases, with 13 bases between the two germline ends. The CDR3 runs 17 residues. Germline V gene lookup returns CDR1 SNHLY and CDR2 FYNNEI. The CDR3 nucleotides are TGTGCCAGCAGTGGGGCGACAGCGAGCTCTGGGGCCAACGTCCTGACTTTC. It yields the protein CASSGATASSGANVLTF. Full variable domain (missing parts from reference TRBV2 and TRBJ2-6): EPEVTQTPSHQVTQMGQEVILRCVPISNHLYFYWYRQILGQKVEFLVSFYNNEISEKSEIFDDQFSVERPDGSNFTLKIRSTKLEDSAMYFCASSGATASSGANVLTFGAGSRLTVL.

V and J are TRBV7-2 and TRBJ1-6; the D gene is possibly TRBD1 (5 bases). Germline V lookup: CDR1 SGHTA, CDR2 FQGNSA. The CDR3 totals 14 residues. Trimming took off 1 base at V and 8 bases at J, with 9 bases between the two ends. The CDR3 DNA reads TGTGCCAGCAGCTTAGGACAGAACCATTCACCCCTCCACTTT. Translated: CASSLGQNHSPLHF.

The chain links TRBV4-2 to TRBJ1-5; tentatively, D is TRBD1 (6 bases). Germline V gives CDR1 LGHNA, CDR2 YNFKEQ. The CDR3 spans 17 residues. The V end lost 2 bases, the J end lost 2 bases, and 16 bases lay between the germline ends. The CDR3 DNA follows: TGTGCCAGCAGCCAATTTACAGGGAATGGTGGCAATCAGCCCCAGCATTTT. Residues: CASSQFTGNGGNQPQHF.

The CDR3 loop reads CASSEFGTGVEQFF. CDR3 DNA: TGCGCCAGCAGTGAGTTCGGGACTGGAGTTGAGCAGTTCTTC. This rearrangement joins TRBV10-1 to TRBJ2-1; D possibly corresponds to TRBD2 (6 bases). Trimming removed 1 base at V and 9 bases at J, with 13 bases between. The V gene's germline CDR1 is WNHNN and CDR2 SYGVQD (reference sequence). The CDR3 length is 14 residues.

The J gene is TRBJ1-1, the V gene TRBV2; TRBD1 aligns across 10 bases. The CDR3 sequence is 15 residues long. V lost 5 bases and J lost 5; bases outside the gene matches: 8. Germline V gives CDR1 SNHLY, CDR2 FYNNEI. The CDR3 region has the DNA TGTGCCAGCAGTTTCGAGGGACAGGGGAGAACTGAAGCTTTCTTT. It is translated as CASSFEGQGRTEAFF.

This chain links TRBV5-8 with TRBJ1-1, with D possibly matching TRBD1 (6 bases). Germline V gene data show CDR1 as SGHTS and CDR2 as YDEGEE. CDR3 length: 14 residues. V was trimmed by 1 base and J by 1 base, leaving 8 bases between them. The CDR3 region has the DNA TGTGCCAGCAGCTTGCGGGGGGCGAACACTGAAGCTTTCTTT. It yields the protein CASSLRGANTEAFF.

The CDR3 here is CASGGPRRNIQYF. DNA for the CDR3: TGTGCCAGTGGCGGCCCACGGCGGAACATTCAGTACTTC. The V call is TRBV19, the J call TRBJ2-4, with D unresolved. The CDR3 covers 13 residues. V dropped 8 bases and J dropped 7 bases, with 15 bases sitting between them. Germline values: CDR1 LNHDA, CDR2 SQIVND (reference sequence).

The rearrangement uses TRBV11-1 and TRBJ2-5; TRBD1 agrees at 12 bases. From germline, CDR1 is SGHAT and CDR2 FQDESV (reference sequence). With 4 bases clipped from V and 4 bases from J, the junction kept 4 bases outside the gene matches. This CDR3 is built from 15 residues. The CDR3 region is CASSSMGQGAETQYF. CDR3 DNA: TGTGCCAGCAGCTCCATGGGACAGGGGGCAGAGACCCAGTACTTC.

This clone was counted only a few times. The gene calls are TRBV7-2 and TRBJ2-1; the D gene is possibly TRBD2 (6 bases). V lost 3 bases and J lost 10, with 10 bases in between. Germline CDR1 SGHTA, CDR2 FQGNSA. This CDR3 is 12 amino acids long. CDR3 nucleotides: TGTGCCAGCAGCTTTCCGGGACTGGAGCAGTTCTTC. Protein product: CASSFPGLEQFF.

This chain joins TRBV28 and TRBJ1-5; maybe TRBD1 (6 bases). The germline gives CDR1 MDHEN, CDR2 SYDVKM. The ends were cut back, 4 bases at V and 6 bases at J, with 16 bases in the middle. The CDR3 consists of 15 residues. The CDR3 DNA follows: TGTGCCAGCAGTTCCCCACAGGGAGAGGGTCAGCCCCAGCATTTT. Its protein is CASSSPQGEGQPQHF.

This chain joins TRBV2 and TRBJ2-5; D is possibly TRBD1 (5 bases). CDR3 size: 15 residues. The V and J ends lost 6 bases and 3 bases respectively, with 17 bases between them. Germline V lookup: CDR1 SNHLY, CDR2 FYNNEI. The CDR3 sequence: CASRPRDSLEETQYF. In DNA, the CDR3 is TGTGCCAGCAGGCCCCGAGACAGCCTCGAAGAGACCCAGTACTTC. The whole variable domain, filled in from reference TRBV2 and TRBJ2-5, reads EPEVTQTPSHQVTQMGQEVILRCVPISNHLYFYWYRQILGQKVEFLVSFYNNEISEKSEIFDDQFSVERPDGSNFTLKIRSTKLEDSAMYFCASRPRDSLEETQYFGPGTRLLVL.

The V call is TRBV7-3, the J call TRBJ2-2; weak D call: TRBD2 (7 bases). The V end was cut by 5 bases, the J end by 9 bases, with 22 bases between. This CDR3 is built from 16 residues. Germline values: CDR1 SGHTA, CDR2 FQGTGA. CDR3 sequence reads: CASSPTGEGQTRELFF. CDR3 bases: TGTGCCAGCAGCCCTACGGGGGAGGGACAAACCAGGGAGCTGTTTTTT.

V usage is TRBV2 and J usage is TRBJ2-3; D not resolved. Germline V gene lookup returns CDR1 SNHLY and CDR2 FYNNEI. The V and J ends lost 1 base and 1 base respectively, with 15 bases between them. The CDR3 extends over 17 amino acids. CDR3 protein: CASSEDRFLTGTDTQYF. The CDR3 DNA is TGTGCCAGCAGTGAAGATCGTTTTCTAACTGGCACAGATACGCAGTATTTT. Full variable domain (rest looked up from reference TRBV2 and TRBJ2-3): EPEVTQTPSHQVTQMGQEVILRCVPISNHLYFYWYRQILGQKVEFLVSFYNNEISEKSEIFDDQFSVERPDGSNFTLKIRSTKLEDSAMYFCASSEDRFLTGTDTQYFGPGTRLTVL.

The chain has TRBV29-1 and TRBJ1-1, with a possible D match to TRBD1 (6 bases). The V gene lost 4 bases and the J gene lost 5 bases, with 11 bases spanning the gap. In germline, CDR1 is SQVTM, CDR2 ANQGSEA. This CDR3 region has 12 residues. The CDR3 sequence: CSVGTVRTEAFF. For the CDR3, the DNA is TGCAGCGTTGGGACAGTAAGGACTGAAGCTTTCTTT.

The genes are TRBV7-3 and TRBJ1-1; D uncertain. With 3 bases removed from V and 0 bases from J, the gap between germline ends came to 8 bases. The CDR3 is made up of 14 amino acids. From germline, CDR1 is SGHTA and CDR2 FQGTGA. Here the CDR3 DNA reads TGTGCCAGCAGCTTGGGAGCCATGAACACTGAAGCTTTCTTT. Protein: CASSLGAMNTEAFF.